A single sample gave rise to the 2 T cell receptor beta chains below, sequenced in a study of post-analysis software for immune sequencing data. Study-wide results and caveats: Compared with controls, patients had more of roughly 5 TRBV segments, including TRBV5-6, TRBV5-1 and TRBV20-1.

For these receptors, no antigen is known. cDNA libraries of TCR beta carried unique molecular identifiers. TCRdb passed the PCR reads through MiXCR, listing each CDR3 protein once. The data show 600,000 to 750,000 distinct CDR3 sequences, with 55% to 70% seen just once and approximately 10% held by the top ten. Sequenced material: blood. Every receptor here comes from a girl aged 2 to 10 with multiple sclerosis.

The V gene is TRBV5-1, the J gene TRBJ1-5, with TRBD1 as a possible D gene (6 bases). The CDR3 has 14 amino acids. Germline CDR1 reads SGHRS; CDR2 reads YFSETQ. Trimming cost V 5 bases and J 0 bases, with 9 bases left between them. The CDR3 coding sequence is TGCGCCAGCAGGGCAGGGGATAGCAATCAGCCCCAGCATTTT. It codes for CASRAGDSNQPQHF.

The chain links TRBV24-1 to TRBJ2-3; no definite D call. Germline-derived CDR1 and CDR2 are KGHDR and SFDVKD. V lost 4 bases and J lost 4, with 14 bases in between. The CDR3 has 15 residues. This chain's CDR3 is CATSDASDAADTQYF. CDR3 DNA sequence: TGTGCCACCAGTGACGCCTCTGATGCGGCAGATACGCAGTATTTT.